These 17 T cell receptor beta chains were all obtained from the same sample, sequenced in a study of beta chain features in type 1 diabetes. Every isolated RNA sample was fully reverse transcribed, so sequencing captured expressed TCRB transcripts. Here immunoSEQ multiplex PCR was the method, and the copy in TCRdb shows in-frame clones only, minus some. The sample lists some 900,000 clones; roughly 16% were seen once. The sample was naive CD4+ T cells from blood. These receptors all come from a woman between 18 and 29 years old in good health.

J is TRBJ1-2 and V is TRBV5-1; D uncertain. The germline CDR1 and CDR2 sequences are SGHRS and YFSETQ. The CDR3 totals 14 residues. V was cut by 0 bases and J by 4 bases, with 10 bases left in between. The CDR3 here is CASSLGGGLYGYTF. DNA for the CDR3: TGCGCCAGCAGCTTGGGCGGAGGGCTCTATGGCTACACCTTC.

The V and J genes are TRBV5-1 and TRBJ1-5; weak D call: TRBD1 (6 bases). V shed 4 bases and J shed 7 bases, with 18 bases lying between them. The CDR3 loop spans 15 amino acids. In germline, CDR1 is SGHRS, CDR2 YFSETQ. CDR3 sequence reads: CASSGRGPGEQPQHF. CDR3 bases: TGCGCCAGCAGCGGGCGGGGCCCAGGGGAGCAGCCCCAGCATTTT.

This clone was seen more than once but under ten times. The chain recombines TRBV2 with TRBJ2-3, with 10 bases that match TRBD1. The CDR3 loop spans 17 amino acids. Germline V gene data show CDR1 as SNHLY and CDR2 as FYNNEI. V shed 5 bases, J shed 5 bases, and the junction held 13 bases outside the gene matches. CDR3 nucleotide sequence: TGTGCCAGCAGTCAAACCGGGACAGGGGCTGGATTAGATACGCAGTATTTT. It codes for CASSQTGTGAGLDTQYF.

V is TRBV7-9 and J is TRBJ2-5; D is unclear. Trimming stripped 0 bases from V and 4 bases from J, with 6 bases between. The CDR3 extends over 13 amino acids. The germline CDR1 and CDR2 sequences are SEHNR and FQNEAQ (reference sequence). In nucleotides, the CDR3 is TGTGCCAGCAGCTTAGCAGGGCCAGAGACCCAGTACTTC. Its protein is CASSLAGPETQYF.

The chain has TRBV5-4 and TRBJ1-5; D may be TRBD1 (5 bases). Per the germline V gene, CDR1 is SGHNT and CDR2 is YYREEE (reference sequence). This CDR3 has 13 residues. With 3 bases removed from V and 7 bases from J, the gap between germline ends came to 11 bases. In DNA form, the CDR3 reads TGTGCCAGCAGCTCGGTGGGACGGCAGCCCCAGCATTTT. Its translation is CASSSVGRQPQHF.

This sequence joins TRBV7-2 and TRBJ1-3; D remains unclear. This CDR3 region has 19 residues. The V gene's germline CDR1 is SGHTA and CDR2 FQGNSA. V was pared by 2 bases and J by 2 bases, with 22 bases between. CDR3 protein: CASSLSVRSYYDAGNTIYF. CDR3 nucleotide sequence: TGTGCCAGCAGCTTATCCGTCCGGAGCTACTATGATGCTGGAAACACCATATATTTT. Looking up the rest from reference TRBV7-2 and TRBJ1-3 gives the full variable domain: GAGVSQSPSNKVTEKGKDVELRCDPISGHTALYWYRQSLGQGLEFLIYFQGNSAPDKSGLPSDRFSAERTGGSVSTLTIQRTQQEDSAVYLCASSLSVRSYYDAGNTIYFGEGSWLTVV.

The V call is TRBV9, the J call TRBJ1-3; the D is unclear. Trimming shortened V by 3 bases and J by 5 bases, and 15 bases separated the two germline ends. This CDR3 is built from 15 residues. The germline gives CDR1 SGDLS, CDR2 YYNGEE. CDR3 amino acids: CASSAGWAGRNTIYF. The CDR3 DNA reads as TGTGCCAGCAGCGCCGGTTGGGCCGGACGAAACACCATATATTTT.

In its sample, this clone was seen a few times. The chain uses TRBV5-4 and TRBJ1-1; 8 bases are a match to TRBD1. CDR1 and CDR2 from the germline V gene are SGHNT and YYREEE (reference sequence). The trim removed 2 bases at V and 7 bases at J, leaving 7 bases unmatched. This CDR3 contains 14 residues. The CDR3 sequence is CASSLPGTGIEAFF. The CDR3 nucleotides read TGTGCCAGCAGCTTACCCGGGACAGGTATTGAAGCTTTCTTT.

This clone was recorded a few times. The chain links TRBV28 to TRBJ2-7; 8 positions match TRBD2. In germline, CDR1 is MDHEN, CDR2 SYDVKM. The CDR3 consists of 15 residues. Unmatched junction bases numbered 17, after V lost 7 bases and J lost 9 bases. The CDR3 here is CASTSPGAGGAGQYF. In DNA, the CDR3 is TGTGCCAGCACCTCTCCAGGGGCGGGAGGTGCAGGGCAGTACTTC.

The V and J genes are TRBV10-2 and TRBJ1-2; D remains ambiguous. CDR3 size: 14 residues. The V gene's germline CDR1 is WSHSY and CDR2 SAAADI. The ends were cut back, 7 bases at V and 3 bases at J, with 15 bases in the middle. CDR3 sequence: CASKEARSHYGYTF. DNA of the CDR3: TGCGCCAGCAAGGAGGCCAGGAGCCACTATGGCTACACCTTC.

The rearrangement uses TRBV6-1 and TRBJ1-2; 7 bases agree with TRBD1. The CDR3 is 13 amino acids. The germline V gene encodes CDR1 MNHNS and CDR2 SASEGT. V trimming: 8 bases; J trimming: 2 bases; junction bases outside the gene matches: 5. The CDR3 sequence is CASLLQGNYGYTF. For the CDR3, the DNA is TGTGCCAGCCTATTACAGGGGAACTATGGCTACACCTTC.

The chain recombines TRBV2 with TRBJ1-5; D uncertain. CDR1 SNHLY and CDR2 FYNNEI come from the germline V gene. This CDR3 contains 16 residues. Trimming stripped 5 bases from V and 4 bases from J, with 18 bases between. CDR3 region: CASSQRIRLGNQPQHF. CDR3 DNA: TGTGCCAGCAGTCAAAGGATTCGTTTAGGTAATCAGCCCCAGCATTTT.

This chain uses TRBV7-2 with TRBJ2-3; no reliable D call. The germline V and J ends were trimmed by 5 bases and 4 bases, with 10 bases remaining between them. Germline lookup yields CDR1 SGHTA and CDR2 FQGNSA. The CDR3 totals 13 residues. CDR3 amino acids: CASSRQGADTQYF. In DNA, the CDR3 is TGTGCCAGCAGCAGACAAGGCGCAGATACGCAGTATTTT.

This clone was seen more than once but under ten times. V usage is TRBV7-2 and J usage is TRBJ2-7, with TRBD1 matching 8 bases. CDR1 is SGHTA, CDR2 FQGNSA, per germline. Trimming removed 7 bases from V and 6 bases from J; junction bases left unmatched: 8. The CDR3 contains 13 residues. The CDR3 DNA sequence: TGTGCCAGCAACAAAGACAGGGGCGCCGAGCAGTACTTC. The encoded protein is CASNKDRGAEQYF.

The J gene is TRBJ2-3, the V gene TRBV5-1; D unclear. Germline V gene data show CDR1 as SGHRS and CDR2 as YFSETQ. The ends were cut back, 5 bases at V and 4 bases at J, with 11 bases in the middle. CDR3 length: 13 amino acids. For the CDR3, the DNA is TGCGCCAGCAGAGCCCCAATCTCAGATACGCAGTATTTT. It specifies CASRAPISDTQYF.

This rearrangement joins TRBV18 to TRBJ1-5, with 7 bases fitting TRBD1. Trimming removed 2 bases from V and 6 bases from J; junction bases left unmatched: 4. This CDR3 is built from 14 residues. CDR1 is KGHSH, CDR2 LQKENI, per germline. The CDR3 region has the DNA TGTGCCAGCTCACCAGAGGGGGCTGGTCAGCCCCAGCATTTT. This gives the protein CASSPEGAGQPQHF.

CDR3 loop: CASSLRPAGTSTEQYF. The CDR3 nucleotides are TGTGCCAGCAGCTTACGCCCCGCCGGGACTAGCACCGAGCAGTACTTC. The chain uses TRBV7-2 and TRBJ2-7, with 9 bases identical to TRBD2. Trimming took 2 bases from V and 6 from J; bases not matched to a gene: 11. The germline V gene encodes CDR1 SGHTA and CDR2 FQGNSA. CDR3 length: 16 residues.